The 19 T cell receptor beta chains reported below all come from one sample, sequenced in a study of cytomegalovirus exposure and HLA in healthy donors. Researchers ran the PCR with 60 Vbeta and 13 Jbeta primers. The protocol was immunoSEQ multiplex PCR, while the TCRdb copy is restricted to in-frame clones and leaves out a portion. This sample's clone table lists some 82,000 clones. The specimen was PBMCs. These receptors all come from a woman in her 30s in good health and CMV-seronegative.

The chain links TRBV4-2 to TRBJ2-7, with D unresolved. The CDR3 is made up of 16 amino acids. The germline gives CDR1 LGHNA, CDR2 YNFKEQ. Trimming took off 0 bases at V and 3 bases at J, with 15 bases between the two ends. CDR3 nucleotides: TGTGCCAGCAGCCAAGATCAGGATTTGGCCCTCTACGAGCAGTACTTC. Translating it yields CASSQDQDLALYEQYF.

V usage is TRBV19 and J usage is TRBJ2-7; 10 bases agree with TRBD2. Germline V gene sequence: CDR1 LNHDA, CDR2 SQIVND (reference sequence). V trimming: 6 bases; J trimming: 2 bases; junction bases outside the gene matches: 4. This CDR3 region has 14 residues. CDR3 coding DNA: TGTGCCAGTAGAAGGACTAGCGGTACCTACGAGCAGTACTTC. This gives the protein CASRRTSGTYEQYF.

The genes are TRBV30 and TRBJ2-2, with D tentatively TRBD2 (5 bases). Trimming pared 3 bases from V and 4 bases from J, leaving 9 bases between. The CDR3 is 13 amino acids. The germline gives CDR1 GTSNPN, CDR2 SVGIG (reference sequence). The CDR3 is CAWRRAGTGELFF. DNA for the CDR3: TGTGCCTGGAGGAGGGCGGGCACCGGGGAGCTGTTTTTT.

The rearrangement uses TRBV11-2 and TRBJ1-2; unclear D gene. CDR3 length: 14 amino acids. Per germline, CDR1 SGHAT and CDR2 FQNNGV. V lost 5 bases and J 4 bases, leaving 14 bases between the germline ends. CDR3: CASSPARPPYGYTF. CDR3 sequence (DNA): TGTGCCAGCAGCCCGGCCAGGCCCCCCTATGGCTACACCTTC. The whole variable domain, filled in from reference TRBV11-2 and TRBJ1-2, reads EAGVAQSPRYKIIEKRQSVAFWCNPISGHATLYWYQQILGQGPKLLIQFQNNGVVDDSQLPKDRFSAERLKGVDSTLKIQPAKLEDSAVYLCASSPARPPYGYTFGSGTRLTVV.

The chain is built from TRBV25-1 and TRBJ2-3; TRBD2 agrees at 8 bases. J gave up 0 bases and V 2 bases, and 10 bases lay outside the gene matches. CDR1 is MGHDK, CDR2 SYGVNS, per germline. This CDR3 has 18 residues. The CDR3 spells CASSEGAKSGGSTDTQYF. The CDR3 DNA is TGTGCCAGCAGTGAAGGAGCGAAAAGCGGGGGAAGCACAGATACGCAGTATTTT.

This chain joins TRBV7-2 and TRBJ2-7; the D is unclear. This CDR3 is 16 amino acids long. V lost 1 base and J 0 bases, leaving 13 bases between the germline ends. Germline-derived CDR1 and CDR2 are SGHTA and FQGNSA. The CDR3 is CASSLGSGSSSYEQYF. As DNA, the CDR3 is TGTGCCAGCAGCTTAGGTTCCGGTAGCAGCTCCTACGAGCAGTACTTC.

J is TRBJ1-2 and V is TRBV19; the D gene is possibly TRBD1 (6 bases). V dropped 6 bases and J dropped 0 bases, with 11 bases sitting between them. Per germline, CDR1 LNHDA and CDR2 SQIVND (reference sequence). This CDR3 contains 14 residues. In DNA, the CDR3 is TGTGCCAGTAGATATCAGGGGACTAACTATGGCTACACCTTC. Its protein product is CASRYQGTNYGYTF.

V gene TRBV7-9 combines with J gene TRBJ1-1, with TRBD1 matching 8 bases. Germline lookup yields CDR1 SEHNR and CDR2 FQNEAQ (reference sequence). V lost 3 bases, J lost 6 bases, and 18 bases stayed unmatched. There are 18 residues in the CDR3. CDR3 sequence (DNA): TGTGCCAGCAGCTTTGAGACAGGGGTGGAAATTTACGGCGCTGAAGCTTTCTTT. Encoded protein: CASSFETGVEIYGAEAFF.

This chain links TRBV30 with TRBJ2-7; D unresolved. The CDR3 contains 11 residues. The germline V and J ends were trimmed by 2 bases and 4 bases, with 6 bases remaining between them. Germline V CDR1 and CDR2: GTSNPN, SVGIG (reference sequence). The CDR3 sequence: CAWSSNYEQYF. Here the CDR3 DNA reads TGTGCCTGGAGTTCAAATTACGAGCAGTACTTC.

The V and J genes are TRBV15 and TRBJ2-3; 8 nucleotides agree with TRBD1. With V trimmed by 0 bases and J by 2 bases, 4 bases remained unmatched. CDR3 length equals 16 residues. The germline V gene has CDR1 LNHNV and CDR2 YYDKDF (reference sequence). In DNA form, the CDR3 reads TGTGCCACCAGCAGAGACAGGGGGCCGGTCACAGATACGCAGTATTTT. It specifies CATSRDRGPVTDTQYF.

The chain couples TRBV30 to TRBJ2-2; D perhaps matches TRBD1 (6 bases). V dropped 2 bases and J dropped 5 bases, with 15 bases sitting between them. Germline CDR1 GTSNPN, CDR2 SVGIG (reference sequence). This CDR3 is 15 amino acids long. The CDR3 bases are TGTGCCTGGAGTCATTTGGACAGTTCTACCGGGGAGCTGTTTTTT. This gives the protein CAWSHLDSSTGELFF.

V gene TRBV25-1 combines with J gene TRBJ1-6, with D perhaps TRBD1 (5 bases). CDR1 and CDR2 from the germline V gene are MGHDK and SYGVNS. CDR3 length equals 14 residues. Trimming took 4 bases from V and 6 from J, leaving 10 bases between them. For the CDR3, the DNA is TGTGCCAGCAGTGGGGCCGGGGGTAATTCACCCCTCCACTTT. This sequence encodes CASSGAGGNSPLHF. The full variable domain, its missing parts supplied by reference TRBV25-1 and TRBJ1-6, is EADIYQTPRYLVIGTGKKITLECSQTMGHDKMYWYQQDPGMELHLIHYSYGVNSTEKGDLSSESTVSRIRTEHFPLTLESARPSHTSQYLCASSGAGGNSPLHFGNGTRLTVT.

The V and J genes are TRBV5-1 and TRBJ2-1; 10 nucleotides agree with TRBD2. The germline gives CDR1 SGHRS, CDR2 YFSETQ. The length of the CDR3 is 16 residues. The V and J ends lost 3 bases and 3 bases, in that order; junction bases with no gene match: 6. The DNA of the CDR3 is TGCGCCAGCAGCTCCGTTCCTAGCGGGAGCTACAATGAGCAGTTCTTC. Amino acids: CASSSVPSGSYNEQFF.

J is TRBJ1-1 and V is TRBV4-1; no firm D call. CDR3 size: 14 residues. Trimming pared 4 bases from V and 1 base from J, leaving 10 bases between. The V gene's germline CDR1 is MGHRA and CDR2 YSYEKL. The CDR3, as DNA: TGCGCCAGCAGCCGACTCTCGGGGAACACTGAAGCTTTCTTT. It translates to CASSRLSGNTEAFF.

The chain joins TRBV7-8 to TRBJ2-3, with D possibly being TRBD2 (6 bases). Deletions cut 2 bases from V and 2 bases from J, with 8 bases between. CDR1 SGHVS and CDR2 FQNEAQ come from the germline V gene. The CDR3 spans 14 residues. The CDR3 is CASSLRRDTDTQYF. CDR3 bases: TGTGCCAGCAGCTTACGGCGGGACACAGATACGCAGTATTTT. Supplemented by reference TRBV7-8 and TRBJ2-3, the full variable domain reads GAGVSQSPRYKVAKRGQDVALRCDPISGHVSLFWYQQALGQGPEFLTYFQNEAQLDKSGLPSDRFFAERPEGSVSTLKIQRTQQEDSAVYLCASSLRRDTDTQYFGPGTRLTVL.

The chain combines TRBV28 with TRBJ1-1; unclear D gene. The germline gives CDR1 MDHEN, CDR2 SYDVKM. The CDR3 spans 14 residues. V was trimmed by 5 bases and J by 4 bases, leaving 14 bases between them. CDR3 coding DNA: TGTGCCAGCAGTCCGATACCACGCAGCACTGAAGCTTTCTTT. It specifies CASSPIPRSTEAFF.

V is TRBV25-1 and J is TRBJ2-1, with D perhaps matching TRBD2 (5 bases). The length of the CDR3 is 18 residues. V was pared by 2 bases and J by 5 bases, with 22 bases between. The germline V gene encodes CDR1 MGHDK and CDR2 SYGVNS. The CDR3 protein is CASSEAGSPVGCHNEQFF. The CDR3 nucleotides are TGTGCCAGCAGTGAAGCGGGTTCACCTGTGGGCTGCCACAATGAGCAGTTCTTC.

The genes are TRBV18 and TRBJ1-1, with D unresolved. CDR3 size: 13 residues. The germline V and J ends were trimmed by 0 bases and 5 bases, with 7 bases remaining between them. The germline gives CDR1 KGHSH, CDR2 LQKENI. In DNA form, the CDR3 reads TGTGCCAGCTCACCACCGTCAGGTACTGAAGCTTTCTTT. As protein: CASSPPSGTEAFF.

This sequence joins TRBV18 and TRBJ1-4; the D gene is possibly TRBD1 (5 bases). Germline lookup yields CDR1 KGHSH and CDR2 LQKENI. The CDR3 extends over 16 amino acids. Between the trimmed V and J ends, which lost 3 bases and 5 bases, there was a span of 16 bases. CDR3 amino acids: CASSPTADRGNEKLFF. As DNA, the CDR3 is TGTGCCAGCTCACCTACCGCCGACCGGGGGAATGAAAAACTGTTTTTT.